The 12 T cell receptor beta chains in this list originate from one sample, sequenced in a study of somatic mutations in cytotoxic T cells in rheumatoid arthritis. Measured with immunoSEQ multiplex PCR; TCRdb has only the in-frame clones, and not every one. The sample yields under 20,000 clones, 80% seen once. Source material: CD8+ T cells sorted from blood. The receptors stem from an adult with rheumatoid arthritis.

This clone was recorded once. The rearrangement uses TRBV4-1 and TRBJ1-5; D is uncertain. Per germline, CDR1 MGHRA and CDR2 YSYEKL. This CDR3 contains 15 residues. The V and J ends lost 4 bases and 5 bases respectively, with 15 bases between them. In nucleotides, the CDR3 is TGCGCCAGCAGCCGCGAACCCGGGAGAGATCAGCCCCAGCATTTT. This codes for CASSREPGRDQPQHF.

This clone came up a few times. The chain carries TRBV12-5 and TRBJ1-5; D gene uncertain. Between the trimmed V and J ends, which lost 7 bases and 5 bases, there was a span of 12 bases. The CDR3 is 13 amino acids. Germline CDR1 LGHNT, CDR2 FRNRAP. In DNA form, the CDR3 reads TGTGCTAGTGTAGGCCAGATAGATCAGCCCCAGCATTTT. Protein: CASVGQIDQPQHF.

This chain connects TRBV7-9 to TRBJ2-3; 8 bases agree with TRBD2. V lost 7 bases, J lost 1 base, and 7 bases stayed unmatched. The CDR3 covers 15 residues. CDR1 is SEHNR and CDR2 is FQNEAQ in the germline V gene (reference sequence). The CDR3 spells CASTPGAGGTDTQYF. DNA for the CDR3: TGTGCCAGCACCCCGGGAGCGGGAGGCACAGATACGCAGTATTTT. Full variable domain (remainder filled in from reference TRBV7-9 and TRBJ2-3): DTGVSQNPRHKITKRGQNVTFRCDPISEHNRLYWYRQTLGQGPEFLTYFQNEAQLEKSRLLSDRFSAERPKGSFSTLEIQRTEQGDSAMYLCASTPGAGGTDTQYFGPGTRLTVL.

This rearrangement joins TRBV19 to TRBJ2-7; the match to TRBD2 covers 8 bases. The CDR3 loop spans 15 amino acids. CDR1 is LNHDA and CDR2 is SQIVND in the germline V gene (reference sequence). V trimming: 6 bases; J trimming: 6 bases; junction bases outside the gene matches: 13. This CDR3 reads CASRPAGLGWGEQYF. The DNA for the CDR3 is TGTGCCAGTAGGCCGGCGGGACTAGGATGGGGCGAGCAGTACTTC. The whole variable domain, filled in from reference TRBV19 and TRBJ2-7, reads DGGITQSPKYLFRKEGQNVTLSCEQNLNHDAMYWYRQDPGQGLRLIYYSQIVNDFQKGDIAEGYSVSREKKESFPLTVTSAQKNPTAFYLCASRPAGLGWGEQYFGPGTRLTVT.

The CDR3 sequence is CATSRYTGVDTDTQYF. For the CDR3, the DNA is TGTGCCACCAGCAGATACACAGGGGTAGACACAGATACGCAGTATTTT. The chain uses TRBV15 and TRBJ2-3, with 7 nucleotides matching TRBD1. Germline loops: CDR1 LNHNV, CDR2 YYDKDF (reference sequence). The J segment lost 2 bases and the V segment lost 2 bases, leaving 7 bases of the junction unmatched. The CDR3 consists of 16 residues.

This chain joins TRBV29-1 and TRBJ1-1; D not certain. The CDR3 covers 13 residues. Per germline, CDR1 SQVTM and CDR2 ANQGSEA. Trimming stripped 6 bases from V and 1 base from J, with 12 bases between. The DNA of the CDR3 is TGCAGCGTGAGGAACGGAGGGAACACTGAAGCTTTCTTT. It is translated as CSVRNGGNTEAFF.

The rearrangement joins TRBV6-6 to TRBJ1-2, with 8 positions matching TRBD1. J gave up 8 bases and V 6 bases, and 8 bases lay outside the gene matches. Germline V CDR1 and CDR2: MNHNY, SVGAGI (reference sequence). This CDR3 is built from 13 residues. CDR3 residues: CASSALTGVGYTF. DNA for the CDR3: TGTGCCAGCAGCGCCTTGACAGGGGTCGGCTACACCTTC.

This clone showed up just once. The chain joins TRBV7-9 to TRBJ1-2; TRBD1 is a possible D gene (5 bases). The CDR3 runs to 14 residues. The germline CDR1 and CDR2 sequences are SEHNR and FQNEAQ (reference sequence). V was trimmed by 3 bases and J by 4 bases, leaving 12 bases between them. CDR3 in amino acids: CASSFGGTSYGYTF. As DNA, the CDR3 is TGTGCCAGCAGCTTTGGGGGGACGAGCTATGGCTACACCTTC. Using reference TRBV7-9 and TRBJ1-2 for the parts outside the CDR3, the full variable domain is DTGVSQNPRHKITKRGQNVTFRCDPISEHNRLYWYRQTLGQGPEFLTYFQNEAQLEKSRLLSDRFSAERPKGSFSTLEIQRTEQGDSAMYLCASSFGGTSYGYTFGSGTRLTVV.

This chain connects TRBV28 to TRBJ1-6; D gene ambiguous. This CDR3 comprises 13 residues. Trimming took off 5 bases at V and 7 bases at J, with 9 bases between the two ends. Germline V gene data show CDR1 as MDHEN and CDR2 as SYDVKM. The CDR3 DNA reads as TGTGCCAGCAGTCCGTTGGGGAATTCACCCCTCCACTTT. Translated, it gives CASSPLGNSPLHF. Supplemented by reference TRBV28 and TRBJ1-6, the full variable domain reads DVKVTQSSRYLVKRTGEKVFLECVQDMDHENMFWYRQDPGLGLRLIYFSYDVKMKEKGDIPEGYSVSREKKERFSLILESASTNQTSMYLCASSPLGNSPLHFGNGTRLTVT.

The genes are TRBV27 and TRBJ1-4; D unclear. CDR1 is MNHEY, CDR2 SMNVEV, per germline (reference sequence). This CDR3 region has 12 residues. The germline V and J ends were trimmed by 0 bases and 8 bases, with 4 bases remaining between them. CDR3 sequence: CASSLSGEKLFF. Written as DNA, the CDR3 is TGTGCCAGCAGTTTATCGGGGGAAAAACTGTTTTTT.

V gene TRBV11-2 combines with J gene TRBJ2-3; possibly TRBD2 for D (5 bases). The CDR3 runs to 15 residues. The V gene lost 7 bases and the J gene lost 2 bases, with 16 bases spanning the gap. In germline, CDR1 is SGHAT, CDR2 FQNNGV. This CDR3 reads CASILSGLDTDTQYF. CDR3 nucleotides: TGTGCCAGCATTTTAAGCGGCCTCGACACAGATACGCAGTATTTT.

The rearrangement uses TRBV28 and TRBJ1-1; no definite D call. V lost 5 bases and J 3 bases, leaving 7 bases between the germline ends. Germline lookup yields CDR1 MDHEN and CDR2 SYDVKM. The CDR3 loop spans 12 amino acids. CDR3 protein: CASSPSHTEAFF. The CDR3 bases are TGTGCCAGCAGTCCCTCGCACACTGAAGCTTTCTTT.